The rows below give T cell receptor beta chains drawn from one sample of a study of blood T cell repertoires in COVID-19. Only in-frame clones appear in the TCRdb table, and some are missing; sequencing was by immunoSEQ multiplex PCR. The sample records 310,000 or so clones, 70% to 90% being singletons. Sequencing was carried out using PBMCs or T cells enriched from blood (not recorded which). These receptors came from a woman aged 40-49 years who had recovered from COVID-19. Each CDR3 is given with its conserved first and last residue. The D gene is left open where the match is weak. The listing skips clone size in some rows; elsewhere it reads once, few, many or a size class.

D gene	J gene	V gene	clone size	CDR3 DNA	CDR3 protein
NA	TRBJ2-2	TRBV4-1	NA	TGCGCCAGCAGCCAAGTAATCCCTACTAACACCGGGGAGCTGTTTTTT	CASSQVIPTNTGELFF
TRBD1	TRBJ2-3	TRBV9	NA	TGTGCCAGCAGCGAAACCGGGACAGGGGGTTTGGCTACGCAGTATTTT	CASSETGTGGLATQYF
TRBD1	TRBJ1-2	TRBV24-1	NA	TGTGCCACCAGTGATTTCCCCGGGACAGCTGATTCCAATAACTATGGCTACACCTTC	CATSDFPGTADSNNYGYTF
TRBD2	TRBJ2-3	TRBV7-2	NA	TGTGCCAGCAGCTTGATTAGCGGGCGACTACCTTCCGGTACGCAGTATTTT	CASSLISGRLPSGTQYF
TRBD1	TRBJ2-5	TRBV18	NA	TGTGCCAGCTCACCGGACAGGACGGGGACCCAGTACTTC	CASSPDRTGTQYF
NA	TRBJ2-4	TRBV7-2	NA	TGTGCCAGCAGCTTTTCGCCTTTCGGCGGGAAAATAGCCAAAAACATTCAGTACTTC	CASSFSPFGGKIAKNIQYF
NA	TRBJ2-6	TRBV5-6	NA	TGTGCCAGCAGCTTGGGAGCGGGTATTACCTCTGGGGCCAACGTCCTGACTTTC	CASSLGAGITSGANVLTF
NA	TRBJ1-5	TRBV15	many	TGTGCCACCAGCAGACGCGACACCAATCAGCCCCAGCATTTT	CATSRRDTNQPQHF
TRBD1	TRBJ2-2	TRBV6-4	NA	TGTGCCAGCAGTGCGGAGGTTGGGGACAGCGGGGAGCTGTTTTTT	CASSAEVGDSGELFF
TRBD2	TRBJ2-2	TRBV4-3	few	TGCGCCAGCAGCTGGGGGGTAGCGGGAACCGGGGAGCTGTTTTTT	CASSWGVAGTGELFF
TRBD1	TRBJ2-1	TRBV7-7	NA	TGTGCTAGCAGCTCCGGGACAGGCTCCTACAATGAGCAGTTCTTC	CASSSGTGSYNEQFF
TRBD1	TRBJ1-1	TRBV7-9	NA	TGTGCCAGCAGCTCCTCAAGGACAGGACTTATGAACACTGAAGCTTTCTTT	CASSSSRTGLMNTEAFF
TRBD1	TRBJ1-2	TRBV5-3	NA	TGTGCCAGAAGCTTGGGTAGGGGGCATGGCTACACCTTC	CARSLGRGHGYTF
TRBD2	TRBJ2-2	TRBV3-1/TRBV3-2	NA	TGTGCCAGCAACCCGGGGCGACTAGCGGGAGTCACCGGGGAGCTGTTTTTT	CASNPGRLAGVTGELFF
TRBD1	TRBJ1-2	TRBV7-2	NA	TGTGCCAGCAGCTTAAGGGGACAGGGGGCGTGGGGCTACACCTTC	CASSLRGQGAWGYTF
TRBD1	TRBJ1-2	TRBV19	NA	TGTGCCAGTAGTATCAGGACAGGGTTTAACTATGGCTACACCTTC	CASSIRTGFNYGYTF
TRBD1	TRBJ1-2	TRBV3-1/TRBV3-2	NA	TGTGCCAGCAGCCAAGTCGGGACAGGGAATGGCTACACCTTC	CASSQVGTGNGYTF
NA	TRBJ2-7	TRBV19	few	TGTGCCAGTAGTCTAGAGACATTTTCCTACGAGCAGTACTTC	CASSLETFSYEQYF
TRBD2	TRBJ2-7	TRBV5-1	NA	TGCGCCAGCAGCTTGGTTCCAGCGGGAGGCCTATACGAGCAGTACTTC	CASSLVPAGGLYEQYF
TRBD1	TRBJ2-7	TRBV19	once	TGTGCCAGTAGTCTCCGACAGGGACCGTCCGACGAGCAGTACTTC	CASSLRQGPSDEQYF
TRBD1	TRBJ2-2	TRBV24-1	NA	TGTGCCACCAGTGATCGGACAGGGCAGGACGGGGAGCTGTTTTTT	CATSDRTGQDGELFF
NA	TRBJ2-6	TRBV9	NA	TGTGCCAGCAGCGTAGACCGGGTCCTGACTTTC	CASSVDRVLTF
TRBD2	TRBJ2-7	TRBV2	NA	TGTGCCAGCCTACTAGCGGGGATCTCCTACGAGCAGTACTTC	CASLLAGISYEQYF
TRBD1	TRBJ1-2	TRBV10-3	NA	TGTGCCATCAGTCTGACAGGGGATGCGTATGGCTACACCTTC	CAISLTGDAYGYTF
NA	TRBJ1-1	TRBV6-5	NA	TGTGCCAGCAGCGTCCAGGGCACTAACACTGAAGCTTTCTTT	CASSVQGTNTEAFF
NA	TRBJ2-7	TRBV12-3/TRBV12-4	NA	TGTGCCAGCAGTTTGGGCCTCTCCTACGAGCAGTACTTC	CASSLGLSYEQYF
NA	TRBJ2-2	TRBV5-4	NA	TGTGCCAGCAGCTTGATCGCCGGGGAGCTGTTTTTT	CASSLIAGELFF
NA	TRBJ1-2	TRBV29-1	NA	TGCAGCGTTGAGATCAGGGTCCATGGCTACACCTTC	CSVEIRVHGYTF
NA	TRBJ1-2	TRBV12-3/TRBV12-4	NA	TGTGCCAGCAGGGCGACAGGCTATGGCTACACCTTC	CASRATGYGYTF
TRBD2	TRBJ2-6	TRBV30	NA	TGTGCCTGGAGTGTACGGGGGGTTTTGGCCAACGTCCTGACTTTC	CAWSVRGVLANVLTF
NA	TRBJ1-6	TRBV28	NA	TGTGCCAGCAGTTTCACAGGGATTAGGTCACCCCTCCACTTT	CASSFTGIRSPLHF
NA	TRBJ2-7	TRBV24-1	NA	TGTGCCACCTCGACCCAGGGGTACGAGCAGTACTTC	CATSTQGYEQYF
TRBD1	TRBJ1-2	TRBV14	NA	TGTGCCAGCAGCCAAGATTGGGGGACAGGGGGCATACATGGCTACACCTTC	CASSQDWGTGGIHGYTF
NA	TRBJ1-4	TRBV7-2	NA	TGTGCCAGCAGCTCGACCGGGACTGTTAATGAAAAACTGTTTTTT	CASSSTGTVNEKLFF
NA	TRBJ1-6	TRBV18	NA	TGTGCCAGCTCACCACCGGGGCAACCCAATTCACCCCTCCACTTT	CASSPPGQPNSPLHF
NA	TRBJ2-4	TRBV12-5	NA	TGTGCTAGTGTCGCTACCGGGGCCAAAAACATTCAGTACTTC	CASVATGAKNIQYF
TRBD1	TRBJ1-1	TRBV5-1	NA	TGCGCCAGCAGTGTAGACAGGGAAACTGAAGCTTTCTTT	CASSVDRETEAFF
NA	TRBJ1-2	TRBV7-6	NA	TGTGCCAGCAGCGCTACAGGGACTAACTATGGCTACACCTTC	CASSATGTNYGYTF
NA	TRBJ2-3	TRBV18	once	TGTGCCAGCTCACCACCGCGACCGAGCCCGACAGGCACAGATACGCAGTATTTT	CASSPPRPSPTGTDTQYF
NA	TRBJ1-5	TRBV28	NA	TGTGCCAGCAGGGCTACCCGGGCACTGGAGGGCAATCAGCCCCAGCATTTT	CASRATRALEGNQPQHF
TRBD2	TRBJ2-7	TRBV20-1	NA	TGCAGTGCTAGTGGAGGTGGGGGACTAGCGGACGAGCAGTACTTC	CSASGGGGLADEQYF
NA	TRBJ1-4	TRBV11-1	NA	TGTGCCAGCAGCTTTGGCAGGAATGAAAAACTGTTTTTT	CASSFGRNEKLFF
TRBD1	TRBJ1-5	TRBV6-5	NA	TGTGCCAGCAGGGCAGGGGGGAATCAGCCCCAGCATTTT	CASRAGGNQPQHF
NA	TRBJ2-5	TRBV5-1	NA	TGCGCCAGCCGGACCGGGGTCGAAGAGACCCAGTACTTC	CASRTGVEETQYF
NA	TRBJ1-1	TRBV2	NA	TGTGCCAATCGACAGGCGGGTACTGAAGCTTTCTTT	CANRQAGTEAFF
TRBD1	TRBJ1-4	TRBV5-1	NA	TGCGCCAGCAGCTTGGACGGGACAGGGTATGAAAAACTGTTTTTT	CASSLDGTGYEKLFF
NA	TRBJ1-4	TRBV7-3	NA	TGTGCCAGCAGCGGCCCTAGGCGGATGAATGAAAAACTGTTTTTT	CASSGPRRMNEKLFF
NA	TRBJ2-1	TRBV29-1	NA	TGCAGCGTTGAAGGGGGAGTGGGCGATGAGCAGTTCTTC	CSVEGGVGDEQFF
NA	TRBJ2-7	TRBV12-3/TRBV12-4	NA	TGTGCCAGCAGTGCGGCCCTTTACTACGAGCAGTACTTC	CASSAALYYEQYF
NA	TRBJ1-1	TRBV2	once	TGTGCCAGCAGTTTTACAGGGATGAACACTGAAGCTTTCTTT	CASSFTGMNTEAFF
NA	TRBJ2-7	TRBV7-9	once	TGTGCCAGCAGCCCCCTTGTTGGTGTTACAGGGTTCTCCTACGAGCAGTACTTC	CASSPLVGVTGFSYEQYF
TRBD2	TRBJ2-7	TRBV3-1/TRBV3-2	NA	TGTGCCAGCAGCCAGCTAGCGGGAGCGTCGGGCGAGCAGTACTTC	CASSQLAGASGEQYF
NA	TRBJ2-4	TRBV23-1	NA	TGCGCCAGCAGACAGGGGGGGGCCAAAAACATTCAGTACTTC	CASRQGGAKNIQYF
NA	TRBJ2-7	TRBV15	NA	TGTGCCACCAGCAGAGCATCCGGGACAGCGGGCTACGAGCAGTACTTC	CATSRASGTAGYEQYF